The T cell receptor (beta chain) under discussion was sequenced for a study of blood T cell repertoires in COVID-19. About the research overall: Material from acute and convalescent COVID-19 was sourced from the United States, Italy and Spain. T cells, B-cell-depleted T cells, or PBMCs provided the cDNA or gDNA that served as material.

Authors' processing steps: Amplification from reference gene primers served as the basis for estimated nucleated cell counts. Produced via immunoSEQ multiplex PCR; TCRdb's table is partial and in-frame only. That table furnishes V, J and clone size, whereas the DNA furnished D and trimming. The table shows 50,000 to 65,000 clones, with 85% to 90% occurring only once. This CDR3 is 14 amino acids long. Trimming shortened V by 2 bases and J by 5 bases, and 12 bases separated the two germline ends. From germline, CDR1 is LNHNV and CDR2 YYDKDF (reference sequence). The clonotype comes from a man aged 45 to 65 with active COVID-19. This chain uses TRBV15 with TRBJ1-1; possible D gene TRBD1, 5 bases. Sequencing was performed on peripheral blood. The chain's CDR3 is CATSRPGLRTEAFF. For the CDR3, the DNA is TGTGCCACCAGCAGACCAGGGTTAAGGACTGAAGCTTTCTTT.